Given below is one TCR beta chain in context. These data are taken from a study of blood T cell repertoires in COVID-19. Study context: Sites across the United States, Italy and Spain contributed samples from acute and convalescent COVID-19.

The germline V gene encodes CDR1 SGHNT and CDR2 YYREEE (reference sequence). The V end was cut by 3 bases, the J end by 4 bases, with 13 bases between. The CDR3 contains 14 residues. As processed by the authors: By means of reference gene primer amplification, nucleated cell counts were estimated. The protocol was immunoSEQ multiplex PCR, while the TCRdb copy is restricted to in-frame clones and leaves out a portion. The DNA gave D and trimming, while V, J and clone size come from that table. Among about 190,000 clones, roughly nine tenths were seen once, and the ten largest hold 1.1%. Sequencing was performed on peripheral blood. This chain uses TRBV5-4 with TRBJ1-1; D uncertain. The clonotype originates from a man aged 30-40 years with acute or convalescent COVID-19. Written as DNA, the CDR3 is TGTGCCAGCAGCTCGACTTTCGGAGGCACTGAAGCTTTCTTT. Encoded protein: CASSSTFGGTEAFF.